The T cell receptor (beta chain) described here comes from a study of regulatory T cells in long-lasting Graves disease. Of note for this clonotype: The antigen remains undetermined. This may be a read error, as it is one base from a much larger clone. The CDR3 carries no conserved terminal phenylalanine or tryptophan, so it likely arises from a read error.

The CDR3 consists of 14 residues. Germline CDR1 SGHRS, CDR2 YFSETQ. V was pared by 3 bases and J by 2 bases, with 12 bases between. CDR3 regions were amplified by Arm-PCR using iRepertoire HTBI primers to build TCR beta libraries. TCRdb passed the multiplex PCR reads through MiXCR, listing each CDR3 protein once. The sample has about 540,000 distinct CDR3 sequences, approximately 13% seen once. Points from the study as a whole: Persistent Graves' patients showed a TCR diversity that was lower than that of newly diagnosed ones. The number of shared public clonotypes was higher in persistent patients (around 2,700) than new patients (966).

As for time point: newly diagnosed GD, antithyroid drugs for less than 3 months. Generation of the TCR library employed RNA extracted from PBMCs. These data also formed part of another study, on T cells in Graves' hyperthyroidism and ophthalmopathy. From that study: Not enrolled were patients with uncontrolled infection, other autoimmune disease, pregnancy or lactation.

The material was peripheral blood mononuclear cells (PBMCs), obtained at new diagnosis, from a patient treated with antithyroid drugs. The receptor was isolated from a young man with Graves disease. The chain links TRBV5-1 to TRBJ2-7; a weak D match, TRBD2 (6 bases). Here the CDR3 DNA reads TGCGCCAGCAGCTGGGGAGGTAACCCCTACGAGCAGTACCTC. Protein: CASSWGGNPYEQYL.